This is a list of T cell receptor beta chains from one sample in a study of beta chain features in type 1 diabetes. This table comes from immunoSEQ multiplex PCR, and its TCRdb copy is limited to in-frame clones, with some not included. The sample carries hundreds of thousands of clones, over 10% recorded once. Specimen: naive CD4+ T cells from blood. The source is a man younger than 30 with type 1 diabetes. Both conserved end residues are part of each CDR3. The order of the fields is V gene, clone size, J gene, CDR3 length, CDR3 protein. A clone size is listed for some rows: how often the clone was seen (once, few, many), or a class if it is expanded.

>TRBV2|few|TRBJ2-7|14
CASSERGSFDEQYF
>TRBV18|NA|TRBJ1-2|14
CASSTTTEPSGYTF
>TRBV10-3|few|TRBJ1-5|15
CAISAGTDNHQPQHF
>TRBV10-3|NA|TRBJ1-3|16
CAISERGPLSGNTIYF
>TRBV25-1|NA|TRBJ1-4|13
CASSDGINEKLFF
>TRBV7-9|few|TRBJ2-7|15
CASSETRGLGDEQYF
>TRBV28|NA|TRBJ2-4|15
CASSLSAGGENIQYF
>TRBV6-9|few|TRBJ1-6|11
CASIGDSPLHF
>TRBV10-3|few|TRBJ1-2|13
CAIPGRQGYGYTF
>TRBV6-5|NA|TRBJ2-1|11
CASSYSLEQFF
>TRBV25-1|NA|TRBJ1-2|14
CASSESGGRNGYTF
>TRBV9|NA|TRBJ2-3|18
CASSVGVAGGTSTDTQYF
>TRBV5-1|few|TRBJ2-7|14
CASTPTPVSYEQYF
>TRBV28|NA|TRBJ2-3|13
CASRVQGTDTQYF
>TRBV7-2|NA|TRBJ2-7|13
CASSLLSNYEQYF
>TRBV19|NA|TRBJ1-5|13
CASRLKENQPQHF
>TRBV28|NA|TRBJ2-1|15
CASSLVQGESDEQFF
>TRBV28|NA|TRBJ2-7|14
CASSSPGLSYEQYF
>TRBV7-8|NA|TRBJ2-2|14
CASSLALSTGELFF
>TRBV11-2|NA|TRBJ2-7|13
CASSSGQGLEQYF
>TRBV15|NA|TRBJ2-3|13
CATTLAGTDTQYF
>TRBV14|NA|TRBJ2-7|18
CASSPQGDRFLYSYEQYF
>TRBV7-2|few|TRBJ1-1|15
CASSPRRGQRPEAFF
>TRBV28|NA|TRBJ1-2|13
CASSFRGSGGYTF
>TRBV18|few|TRBJ2-3|15
CASSPRTGDGDTQYF
>TRBV27|few|TRBJ2-3|16
CASTPGPSWVGDTQYF
>TRBV19|NA|TRBJ1-2|15
CATTLFARGNYGYTF
>TRBV18|NA|TRBJ2-7|14
CASSPRQGIYEQYF
>TRBV6-5|NA|TRBJ2-2|14
CASSRLSNTGELFF
>TRBV9|few|TRBJ2-1|15
CASARSGHAFNEQFF
>TRBV29-1|NA|TRBJ1-1|12
CSARVQNTEAFF
>TRBV9|NA|TRBJ2-3|17
CASSSSRQSPITDTQYF
>TRBV2|few|TRBJ1-2|11
CASTYHHGYTF
>TRBV6-5|few|TRBJ1-1|14
CASSYSMGSREAFF
>TRBV4-2|few|TRBJ2-3|17
CASSQDSSGGARDTQYF
>TRBV5-1|few|TRBJ2-2|16
CASSLFRQGETGELFF
>TRBV5-1|few|TRBJ2-1|12
CASSTRGNEQFF
>TRBV27|few|TRBJ1-5|15
CASKLWGSSNQPQHF
>TRBV5-1|few|TRBJ2-1|14
CASQQGTLNNEQFF
>TRBV30|few|TRBJ2-1|11
CAWRTVYRQFF
>TRBV12-5|NA|TRBJ2-2|14
CASVTLTGTGELFF
>TRBV7-2|NA|TRBJ1-4|18
CASSFSTGIPAANEKLFF
>TRBV15|few|TRBJ2-3|16
CATSSTGGAGLDTQYF
>TRBV10-3|once|TRBJ1-5|14
CAISLDGGNQPQHF
>TRBV10-3|NA|TRBJ1-1|14
CAISEGGQNTEAFF
>TRBV29-1|NA|TRBJ1-2|13
CSVGQGSDYGYTF
>TRBV25-1|NA|TRBJ1-2|13
CASRSDPRGGYTF
>TRBV13|NA|TRBJ1-4|16
CASSLRTGVLDEKLFF
>TRBV4-2|few|TRBJ2-2|17
CASSQVLPQSTSGELFF
>TRBV7-9|few|TRBJ1-5|15
CASSSGQASNQPQHF
>TRBV18|NA|TRBJ1-5|17
CASSPGAGSLSNQPQHF
>TRBV7-2|NA|TRBJ1-2|15
CASSPHRARNYGYTF
>TRBV4-2|NA|TRBJ2-4|17
CASSQEGSSLAKNIQYF
>TRBV18|NA|TRBJ2-3|14
CASSPGSDTDTQYF